This record concerns one T cell receptor (beta chain) sequence. Antigen: not known. This entry is derived from a study of PD-1 blockade in classical Hodgkin lymphoma. Overall study findings and caveats: CD4+ TCR diversity, unlike CD8+, rose significantly by C4D1.

V was clipped by 4 bases and J by 0 bases, with 10 bases between them. The CDR3 is 14 residues long. In germline, CDR1 is SQVTM, CDR2 ANQGSEA. Time point described: cycle 4 day 1 (C4D1), after five to seven weeks of nivolumab. Patients all relapsed after autologous stem cell transplantation, and there was variation in brentuximab vedotin exposure. Best response was recorded as complete response, partial response or progressive disease. Produced via immunoSEQ multiplex PCR; TCRdb's table is partial and in-frame only. The sample has 40,000 to 55,000 clones, around 78% seen once. Source: peripheral blood mononuclear cells (PBMCs), taken before the fourth cycle of nivolumab. This receptor was obtained from a human donor with classical Hodgkin lymphoma. This chain connects TRBV29-1 to TRBJ1-3; D not resolved. CDR3 bases: TGCAGCGTTGTAACCGGCACCTCTGGAAACACCATATATTTT. Translated, it gives CSVVTGTSGNTIYF.